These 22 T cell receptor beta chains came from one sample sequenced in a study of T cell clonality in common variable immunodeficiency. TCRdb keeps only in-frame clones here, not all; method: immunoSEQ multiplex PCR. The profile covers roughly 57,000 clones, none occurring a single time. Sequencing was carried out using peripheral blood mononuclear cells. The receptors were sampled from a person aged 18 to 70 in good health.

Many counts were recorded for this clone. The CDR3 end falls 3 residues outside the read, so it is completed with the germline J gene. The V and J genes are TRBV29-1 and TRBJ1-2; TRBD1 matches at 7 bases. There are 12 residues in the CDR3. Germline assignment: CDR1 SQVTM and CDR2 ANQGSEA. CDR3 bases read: TGCAGCGTCGGGGGACAGACTAAGGGC. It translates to CSVGGQTKG. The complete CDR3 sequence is CSVGGQTKGYTF.

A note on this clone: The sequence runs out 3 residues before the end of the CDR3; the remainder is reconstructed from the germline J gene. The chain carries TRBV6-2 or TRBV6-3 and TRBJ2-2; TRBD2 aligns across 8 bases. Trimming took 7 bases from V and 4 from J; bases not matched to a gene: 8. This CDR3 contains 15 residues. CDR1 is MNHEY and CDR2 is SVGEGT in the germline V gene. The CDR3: CASIVGLAGTGELFF. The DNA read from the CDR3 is TGTGCCAGCATTGTGGGGCTAGCGGGCACCGGGGAG.

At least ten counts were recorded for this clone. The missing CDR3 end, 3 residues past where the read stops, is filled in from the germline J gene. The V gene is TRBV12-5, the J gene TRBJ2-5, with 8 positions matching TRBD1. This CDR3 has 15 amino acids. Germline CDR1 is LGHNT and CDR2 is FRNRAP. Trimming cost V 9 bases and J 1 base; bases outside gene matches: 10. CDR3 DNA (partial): TGTGCTAGGTCCTATATTACAGGGGGCCAAGAGACC. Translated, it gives CARSYITGGQET. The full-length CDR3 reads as CARSYITGGQETQYF. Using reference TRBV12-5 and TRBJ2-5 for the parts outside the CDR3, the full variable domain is DARVTQTPRHKVTEMGQEVTMRCQPILGHNTVFWYRQTMMQGLELLAYFRNRAPLDDSGMPKDRFSAEMPDATLATLKIQPSEPRDSAVYFCARSYITGGQETQYFGPGTRLLVL.

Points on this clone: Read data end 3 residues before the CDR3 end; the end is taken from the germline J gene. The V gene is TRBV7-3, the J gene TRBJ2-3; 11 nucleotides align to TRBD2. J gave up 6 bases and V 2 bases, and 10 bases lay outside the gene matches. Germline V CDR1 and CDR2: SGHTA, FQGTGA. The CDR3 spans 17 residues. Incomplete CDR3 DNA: TGTGCCAGCAGCTTATCCGGACTAGCGGGCGTAGGGGATACG. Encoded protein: CASSLSGLAGVGDT. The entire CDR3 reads CASSLSGLAGVGDTQYF.

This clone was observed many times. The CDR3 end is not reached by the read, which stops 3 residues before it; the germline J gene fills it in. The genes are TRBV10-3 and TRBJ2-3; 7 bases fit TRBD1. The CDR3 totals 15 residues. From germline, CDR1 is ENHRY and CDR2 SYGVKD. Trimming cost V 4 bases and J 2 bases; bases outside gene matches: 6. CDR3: CAISVGQSSTDTQYF. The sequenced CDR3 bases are TGTGCCATCAGTGTGGGACAGAGCTCCACAGATACG.

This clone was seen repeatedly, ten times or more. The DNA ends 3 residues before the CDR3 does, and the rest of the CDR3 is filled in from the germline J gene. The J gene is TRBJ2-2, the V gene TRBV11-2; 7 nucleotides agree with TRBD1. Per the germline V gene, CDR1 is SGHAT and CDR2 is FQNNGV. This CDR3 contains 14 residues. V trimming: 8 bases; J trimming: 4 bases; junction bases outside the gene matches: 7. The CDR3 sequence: CASGDREATGELFF. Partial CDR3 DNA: TGTGCCAGCGGTGACAGGGAAGCCACCGGGGAG. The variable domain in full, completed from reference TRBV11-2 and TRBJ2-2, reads EAGVAQSPRYKIIEKRQSVAFWCNPISGHATLYWYQQILGQGPKLLIQFQNNGVVDDSQLPKDRFSAERLKGVDSTLKIQPAKLEDSAVYLCASGDREATGELFFGEGSRLTVL.

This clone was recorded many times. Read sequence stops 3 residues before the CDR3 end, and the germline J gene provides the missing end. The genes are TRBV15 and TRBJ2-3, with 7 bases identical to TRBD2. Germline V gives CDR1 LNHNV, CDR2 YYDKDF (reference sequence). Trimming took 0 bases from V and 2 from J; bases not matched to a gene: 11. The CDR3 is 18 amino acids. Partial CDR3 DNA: TGTGCCACCAGCAGAGATTTCGCGCTAGCGGAATACACAGATACG. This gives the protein CATSRDFALAEYTDT. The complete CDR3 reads CATSRDFALAEYTDTQYF.

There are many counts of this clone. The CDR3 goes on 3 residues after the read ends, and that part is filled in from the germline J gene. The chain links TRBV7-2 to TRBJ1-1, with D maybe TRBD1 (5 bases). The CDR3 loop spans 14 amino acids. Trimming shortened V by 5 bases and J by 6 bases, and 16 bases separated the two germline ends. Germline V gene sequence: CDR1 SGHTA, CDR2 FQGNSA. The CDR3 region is CASSPTDSRSEAFF. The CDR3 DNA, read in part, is TGTGCCAGCAGCCCCACCGACAGCCGGTCTGAA.

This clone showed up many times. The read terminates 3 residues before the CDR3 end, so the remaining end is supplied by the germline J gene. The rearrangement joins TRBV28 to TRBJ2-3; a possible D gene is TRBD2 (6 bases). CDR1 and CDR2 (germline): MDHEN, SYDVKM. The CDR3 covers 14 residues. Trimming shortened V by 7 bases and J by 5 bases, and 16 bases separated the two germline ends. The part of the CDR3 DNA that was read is TGTGCCAGCACCTCCGGGGGTGCCAGAGATACG. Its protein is CASTSGGARDT. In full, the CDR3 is CASTSGGARDTQYF. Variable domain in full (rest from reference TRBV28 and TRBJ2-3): DVKVTQSSRYLVKRTGEKVFLECVQDMDHENMFWYRQDPGLGLRLIYFSYDVKMKEKGDIPEGYSVSREKKERFSLILESASTNQTSMYLCASTSGGARDTQYFGPGTRLTVL.

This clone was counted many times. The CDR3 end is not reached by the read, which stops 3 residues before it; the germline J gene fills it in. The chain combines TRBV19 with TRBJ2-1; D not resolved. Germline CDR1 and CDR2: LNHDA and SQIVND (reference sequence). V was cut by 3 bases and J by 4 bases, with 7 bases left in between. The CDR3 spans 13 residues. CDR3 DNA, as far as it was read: TGTGCCAGTAGTATCTCTGTTTACAATGAG. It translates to CASSISVYNE. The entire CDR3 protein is CASSISVYNEQFF.

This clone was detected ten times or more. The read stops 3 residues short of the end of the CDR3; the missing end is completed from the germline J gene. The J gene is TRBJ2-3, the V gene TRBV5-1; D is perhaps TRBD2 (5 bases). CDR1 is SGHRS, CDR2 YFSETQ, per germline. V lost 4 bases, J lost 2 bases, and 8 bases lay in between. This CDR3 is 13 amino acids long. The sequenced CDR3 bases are TGCGCCAGCAGCCCCGGGGTCACAGATACG. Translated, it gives CASSPGVTDT. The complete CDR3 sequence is CASSPGVTDTQYF.

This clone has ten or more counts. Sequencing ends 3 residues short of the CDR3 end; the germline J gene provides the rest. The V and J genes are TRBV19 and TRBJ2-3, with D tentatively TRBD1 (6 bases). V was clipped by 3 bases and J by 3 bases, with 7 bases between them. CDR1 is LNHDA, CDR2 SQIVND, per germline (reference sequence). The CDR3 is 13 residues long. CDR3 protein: CASSMRGTDTQYF. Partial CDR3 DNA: TGTGCCAGTAGTATGAGGGGGACAGATACG.

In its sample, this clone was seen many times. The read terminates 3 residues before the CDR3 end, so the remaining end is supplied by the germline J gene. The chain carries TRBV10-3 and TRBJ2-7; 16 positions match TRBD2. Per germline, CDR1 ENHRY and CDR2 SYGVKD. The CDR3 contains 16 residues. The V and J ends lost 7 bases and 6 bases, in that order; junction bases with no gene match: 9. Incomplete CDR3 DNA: TGTGCCATCACTCCCGGGACTAGCGGGAGGGCAGGCGAG. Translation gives CAITPGTSGRAGE. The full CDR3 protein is CAITPGTSGRAGEQYF.

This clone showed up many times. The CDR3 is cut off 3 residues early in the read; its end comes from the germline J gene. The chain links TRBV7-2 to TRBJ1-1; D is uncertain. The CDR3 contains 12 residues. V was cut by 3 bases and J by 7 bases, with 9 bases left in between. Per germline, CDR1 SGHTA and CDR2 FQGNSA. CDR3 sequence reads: CASSFPGIEAFF. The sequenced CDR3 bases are TGTGCCAGCAGCTTTCCGGGTATTGAA.

This chain's CDR3 is CALNRETRGQYF. The CDR3 bases that were read are TGTGCCTTAAACAGGGAAACGCGCGGT. This chain links TRBV30 with TRBJ2-4; D perhaps matches TRBD1 (6 bases). The read finishes 3 residues shy of the CDR3 end, and the germline J gene is used to complete it. From germline, CDR1 is GTSNPN and CDR2 SVGIG (reference sequence). CDR3 length equals 12 residues.

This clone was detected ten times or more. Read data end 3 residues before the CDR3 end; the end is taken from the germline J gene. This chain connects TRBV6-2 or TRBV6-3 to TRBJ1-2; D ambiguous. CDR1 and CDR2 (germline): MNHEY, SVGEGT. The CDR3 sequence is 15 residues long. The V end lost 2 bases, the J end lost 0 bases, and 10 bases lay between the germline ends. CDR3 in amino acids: CASSYPSRANYGYTF. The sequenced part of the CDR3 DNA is TGTGCCAGCAGTTACCCAAGCCGAGCTAACTATGGC.

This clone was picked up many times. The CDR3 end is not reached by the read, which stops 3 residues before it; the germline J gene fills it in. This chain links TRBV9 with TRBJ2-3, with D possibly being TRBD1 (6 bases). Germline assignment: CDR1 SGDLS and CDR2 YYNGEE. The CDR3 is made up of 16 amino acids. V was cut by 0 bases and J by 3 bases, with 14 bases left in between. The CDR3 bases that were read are TGTGCCAGCAGCGTAGGGGACACCGGTGGGACAGATACG. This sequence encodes CASSVGDTGGTDT. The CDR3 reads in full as CASSVGDTGGTDTQYF.

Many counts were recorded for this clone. The CDR3 loop is CASSPGQGMRAGELFF. The sequenced CDR3 bases are TGTGCCAGCTCGCCCGGACAGGGAATGAGGGCCGGGGAG. The V and J genes are TRBV18 and TRBJ2-2, with TRBD1 matching over 8 bases. The read stops 3 residues short of the end of the CDR3; the missing end is completed from the germline J gene. V lost 6 bases to trimming and J lost 6 bases; unmatched junction nucleotides: 12. The CDR3 consists of 16 residues. Germline V CDR1 and CDR2: KGHSH, LQKENI.

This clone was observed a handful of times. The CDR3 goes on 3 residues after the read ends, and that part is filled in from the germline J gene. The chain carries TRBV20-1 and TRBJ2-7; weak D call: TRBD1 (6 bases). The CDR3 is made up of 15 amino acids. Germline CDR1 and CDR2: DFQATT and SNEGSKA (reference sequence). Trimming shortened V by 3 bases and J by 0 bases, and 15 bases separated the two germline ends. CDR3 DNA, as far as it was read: TGCAGTGCTAGTGGCACCCAGGGGCTCTCCTACGAG. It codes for CSASGTQGLSYE. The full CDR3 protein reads CSASGTQGLSYEQYF.

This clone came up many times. The CDR3 is CAWSSLGPWAQPLNEKLFF. CDR3 DNA, as far as it was read: TGTGCCTGGAGTTCCCTCGGCCCTTGGGCCCAGCCACTCAATGAAAAA. The rearrangement links TRBV30 to TRBJ1-4; D uncertain. The CDR3 extends 3 residues past the end of the read, so its final part is completed from the germline J gene. The CDR3 is 19 amino acids. Looked up from germline, CDR1 is GTSNPN and CDR2 is SVGIG (reference sequence). Trimming removed 2 bases at V and 5 bases at J, with 27 bases between.

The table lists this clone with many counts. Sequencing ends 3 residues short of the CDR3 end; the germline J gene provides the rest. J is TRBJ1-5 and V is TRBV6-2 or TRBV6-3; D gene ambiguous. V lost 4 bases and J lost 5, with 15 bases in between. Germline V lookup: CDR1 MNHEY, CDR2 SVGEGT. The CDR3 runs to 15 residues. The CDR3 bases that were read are TGTGCCAGCAGTTCTTTGCCAGGACTCCATCAGCCC. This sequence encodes CASSSLPGLHQP. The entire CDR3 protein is CASSSLPGLHQPQHF.

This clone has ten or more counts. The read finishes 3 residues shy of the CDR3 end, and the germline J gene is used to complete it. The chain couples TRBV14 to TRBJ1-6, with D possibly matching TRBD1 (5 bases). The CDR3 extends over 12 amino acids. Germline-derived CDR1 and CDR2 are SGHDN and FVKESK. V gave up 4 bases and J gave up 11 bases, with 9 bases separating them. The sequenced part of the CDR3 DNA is TGTGCCAGCAGCCTGAGGGGTACACCC. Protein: CASSLRGTP. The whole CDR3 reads CASSLRGTPLHF. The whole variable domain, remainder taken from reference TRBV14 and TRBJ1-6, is EAGVTQFPSHSVIEKGQTVTLRCDPISGHDNLYWYRRVMGKEIKFLLHFVKESKQDESGMPNNRFLAERTGGTYSTLKVQPAELEDSGVYFCASSLRGTPLHFGNGTRLTVT.